The 5 T cell receptor beta chains below were found in one sample sequenced in a study of blood T cell repertoires in COVID-19. Assay: immunoSEQ multiplex PCR; the TCRdb copy retains only in-frame clones and omits some. The table shows 60,000 or so clones, with about four fifths occurring only once. Sample: peripheral blood. The receptors derive from a woman at least 80 years old with acute or convalescent COVID-19.

V usage is TRBV5-1 and J usage is TRBJ2-5; TRBD1 is a possible D gene (5 bases). Trimming pared 4 bases from V and 5 bases from J, leaving 9 bases between. This CDR3 has 12 amino acids. Germline V CDR1 and CDR2: SGHRS, YFSETQ. CDR3 coding DNA: TGCGCCAGCAGCCGGCCAGGGGAGACCCAGTACTTC. This translates into CASSRPGETQYF.

The rearrangement uses TRBV29-1 and TRBJ2-7, with D possibly being TRBD1 (6 bases). The CDR3 contains 14 residues. Germline V gene sequence: CDR1 SQVTM, CDR2 ANQGSEA. Trimming pared 4 bases from V and 0 bases from J, leaving 13 bases between. CDR3 loop: CSVGFGQFSYEQYF. CDR3 DNA sequence: TGCAGCGTTGGGTTTGGACAGTTCTCCTACGAGCAGTACTTC.

CDR3 DNA: TGTGCCTTGCGCCGGCGGTACTCCTACGAGCAGTACTTC. Protein sequence: CALRRRYSYEQYF. This chain joins TRBV21-1 and TRBJ2-7; the DNA was not used to check the table's D call, TRBD2. TRBV21-1 is listed as a pseudogene. The CDR3 loop spans 13 amino acids.

The V call is TRBV2, the J call TRBJ1-5; 10 nucleotides line up with TRBD1. Germline CDR1 reads SNHLY; CDR2 reads FYNNEI. With V trimmed by 4 bases and J by 4 bases, 1 base remained unmatched. The CDR3 spans 14 residues. The CDR3 DNA follows: TGTGCCAGCAGTGGGGGACAGGGGAATCAGCCCCAGCATTTT. Protein sequence: CASSGGQGNQPQHF.

The rearrangement joins TRBV9 to TRBJ2-7, with TRBD1 identical over 10 bases. J gave up 3 bases and V 2 bases, and 5 bases lay outside the gene matches. The length of the CDR3 is 15 residues. Germline-derived CDR1 and CDR2 are SGDLS and YYNGEE. The CDR3: CASSVGDRGYYEQYF. The CDR3, as DNA: TGTGCCAGCAGCGTGGGGGACAGGGGATACTACGAGCAGTACTTC.